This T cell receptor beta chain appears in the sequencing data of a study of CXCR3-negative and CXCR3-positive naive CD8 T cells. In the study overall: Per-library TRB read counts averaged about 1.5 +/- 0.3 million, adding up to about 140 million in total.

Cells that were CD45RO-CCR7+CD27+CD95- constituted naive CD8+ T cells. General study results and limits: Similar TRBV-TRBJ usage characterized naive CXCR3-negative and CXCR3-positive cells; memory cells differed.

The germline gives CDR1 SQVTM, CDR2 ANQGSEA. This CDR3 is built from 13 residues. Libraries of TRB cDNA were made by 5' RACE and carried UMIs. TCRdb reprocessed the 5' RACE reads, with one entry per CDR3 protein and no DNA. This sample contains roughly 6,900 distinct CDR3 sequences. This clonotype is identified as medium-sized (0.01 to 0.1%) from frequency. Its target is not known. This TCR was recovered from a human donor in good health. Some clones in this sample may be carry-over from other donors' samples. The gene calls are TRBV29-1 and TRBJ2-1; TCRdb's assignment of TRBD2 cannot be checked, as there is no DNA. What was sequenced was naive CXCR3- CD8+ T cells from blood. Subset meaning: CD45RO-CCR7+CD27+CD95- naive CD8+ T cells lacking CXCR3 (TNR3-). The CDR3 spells CLVGGKIYNEQFF.